A selection of T cell receptor beta chains follows, all from one sample in a study of blood T cells in healthy people across ages. TCRdb reprocessed the 5' RACE reads via MiXCR and lists one record per CDR3 protein. The sample includes 980,000 or so distinct CDR3 sequences, roughly 52% of them seen just once. Sequenced material: blood. All receptors come from a man aged 25-40 years in good health. The CDR3 runs from the conserved cysteine through the conserved F or W. Each record gives: V gene, clone size, J gene, CDR3 length, D gene, CDR3 DNA, CDR3 protein. D genes are given only for firm matches. A clone size is listed for some rows: how often the clone was seen (once, few, many), or a class if it is expanded.

TRBV29-1	NA	TRBJ1-2	13	NA	TGCAGCGTTGACGAGACTCATAACTATGGCTACACCTTC	CSVDETHNYGYTF
TRBV4-3	few	TRBJ2-2	15	NA	TGCGCCAGCAGCCAAGACCAGGGAAGCACCGGGGAGCTGTTTTTT	CASSQDQGSTGELFF
TRBV27	once	TRBJ1-3	15	NA	TGTGCCAGCAGTTTAAACGGGGACCTCGGAAACACCATATATTTT	CASSLNGDLGNTIYF
TRBV12-3/TRBV12-4	few	TRBJ1-2	14	NA	TGTGCCAGCAGTTATGGCGATACCTCTCGTGGCTACACCTTC	CASSYGDTSRGYTF
TRBV28	NA	TRBJ2-1	16	TRBD1	TGTGCCACCAGTCTTACGGACAGGAGCTCCTACAATGAGCAGTTCTTC	CATSLTDRSSYNEQFF
TRBV5-1	NA	TRBJ2-1	15	TRBD1	TGCGCCAGCAGCTGGGGGACAGGGGTCGTCAGTGAGCAGTTCTTC	CASSWGTGVVSEQFF
TRBV5-1	few	TRBJ2-1	15	NA	TGCGCCAGCAGCCCCGGGACGAACTCCTACAATGAGCAGTTCTTC	CASSPGTNSYNEQFF
TRBV20-1	few	TRBJ2-7	10	NA	TGCAGTGCTACGGCCCACGAGCAGTACTTC	CSATAHEQYF
TRBV27	NA	TRBJ1-5	16	NA	TGTGCCAGCAGTATGGGACGGGGAAGCCGGTATCAGCCCCAGCATTTT	CASSMGRGSRYQPQHF
TRBV18	NA	TRBJ2-1	15	NA	TGTGCCAGCTCATCTCTAGGGGGAGGCGGCAATGAGCAGTTCTTC	CASSSLGGGGNEQFF